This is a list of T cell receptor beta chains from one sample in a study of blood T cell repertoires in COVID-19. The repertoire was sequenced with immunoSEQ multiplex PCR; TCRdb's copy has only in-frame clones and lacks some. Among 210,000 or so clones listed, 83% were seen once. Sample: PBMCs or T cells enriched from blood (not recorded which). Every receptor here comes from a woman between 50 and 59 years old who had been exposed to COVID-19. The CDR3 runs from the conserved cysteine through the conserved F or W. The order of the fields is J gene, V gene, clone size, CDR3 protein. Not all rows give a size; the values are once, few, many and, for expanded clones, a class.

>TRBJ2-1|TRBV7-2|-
CASSLALAGGYNEQFF
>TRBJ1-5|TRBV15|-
CATSVQNSNQPQHF
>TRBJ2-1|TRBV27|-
CASSLYGGASYNEQFF
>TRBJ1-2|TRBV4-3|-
CASSQERGGPLLF
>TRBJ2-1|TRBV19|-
CASSNFRLAGASYNEQFF
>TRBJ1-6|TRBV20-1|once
CSASNPTKKDSPLHF
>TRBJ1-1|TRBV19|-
CASSTHGRDTEAFF
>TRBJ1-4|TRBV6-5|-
CASSLRGRGEKLFF
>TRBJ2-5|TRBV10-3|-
CAATGVREETQYF
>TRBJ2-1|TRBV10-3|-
CAIGSRSYNEQFF
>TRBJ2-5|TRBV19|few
CASSIDSGGETQYF
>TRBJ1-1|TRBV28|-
CASSPARGINTEAFF
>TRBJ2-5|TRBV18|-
CASSPQTGVETQYF
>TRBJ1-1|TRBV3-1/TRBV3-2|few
CASSQSDRGTEAFF
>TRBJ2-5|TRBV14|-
CASSDGGNGETQYF
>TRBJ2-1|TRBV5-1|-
CASSLVRTDDEQFF
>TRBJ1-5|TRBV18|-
CASSPGTGVNQPQHF
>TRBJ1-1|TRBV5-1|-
CASNTGTGALGTEAFF
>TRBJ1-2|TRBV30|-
CAWSAVSGYTF
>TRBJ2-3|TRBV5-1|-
CASSLGSGQGTDTQYF
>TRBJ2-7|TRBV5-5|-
CASSLGDSPSYEQYF
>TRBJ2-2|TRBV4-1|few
CASSQEGGGITGELFF
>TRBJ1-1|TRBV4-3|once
CASSQVPFVAGARENTEAFF